This entry is about one TCR beta chain. This sample stems from a study of blood T cell dynamics during melanoma immunotherapy. The CDR3 loop spans 14 amino acids. V was cut by 3 bases and J by 9 bases, with 16 bases left in between. Germline CDR1 MDHEN, CDR2 SYDVKM. This sample's time point: week 3, after first cycle of checkpoint inhibitor. Disease control meant complete response, partial response or stable disease at 12 weeks. This table comes from immunoSEQ multiplex PCR, and its TCRdb copy is limited to in-frame clones, with some not included. The sample includes under 11,000 clones, 89% seen only once; the top ten take approximately 25%.

The chain carries TRBV28 and TRBJ2-3; D possibly corresponds to TRBD2 (7 bases). The sequence came from a human donor with melanoma. Source: blood, taken from a patient treated with checkpoint blockade. DNA of the CDR3: TGTGCCAGCAGTTTTGCGGGGGCCGGGGACACGCAGTATTTT. Translating it yields CASSFAGAGDTQYF.